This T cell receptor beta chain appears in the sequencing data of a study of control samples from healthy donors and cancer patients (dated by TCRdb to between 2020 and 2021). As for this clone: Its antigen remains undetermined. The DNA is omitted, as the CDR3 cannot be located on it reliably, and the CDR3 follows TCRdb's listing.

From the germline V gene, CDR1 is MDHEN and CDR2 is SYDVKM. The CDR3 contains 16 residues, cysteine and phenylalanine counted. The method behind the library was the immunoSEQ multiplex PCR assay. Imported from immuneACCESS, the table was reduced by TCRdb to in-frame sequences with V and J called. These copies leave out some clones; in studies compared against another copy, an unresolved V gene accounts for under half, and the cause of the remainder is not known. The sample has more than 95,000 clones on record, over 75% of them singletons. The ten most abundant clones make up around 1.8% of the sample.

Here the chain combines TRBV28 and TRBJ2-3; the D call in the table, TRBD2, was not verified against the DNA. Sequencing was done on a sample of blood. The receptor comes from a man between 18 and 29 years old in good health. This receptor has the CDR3 CASSSSTTPPTDTQYF.